These T cell receptor beta chains were read from a single sample in a study of T cell clones after liver transplantation. TCRdb keeps only in-frame clones here, not all; method: immunoSEQ multiplex PCR. The table includes roughly 12,000 clones, just under 75% detected once. This specimen was CD8+ T cells from blood, taken at the 22-month timepoint. These receptors all come from a human patient who received a liver transplant. Certain T cells may be donor cells from the graft. Each CDR3 is given with its conserved first and last residue. Each record gives: V gene, D gene, J gene, clone size, CDR3 protein, CDR3 DNA. The D gene is left open where the match is weak. Clone sizes are given selectively: once, few, many, or a class where the clone is expanded.

>TRBV7-6|-|TRBJ2-2|-
CASSLAGNGELFF
TGTGCCAGCAGCTTAGCAGGAAACGGGGAGCTGTTTTTT
>TRBV28|TRBD2|TRBJ2-7|few
CASTLAGEVYEQYF
TGTGCCAGCACCTTAGCGGGAGAAGTTTACGAGCAGTACTTC
>TRBV5-5|-|TRBJ1-2|-
CASSPRGNWAVDGYTF
TGTGCCAGCAGCCCCCGTGGGAACTGGGCGGTGGATGGCTACACCTTC
>TRBV4-2|TRBD2|TRBJ2-7|-
CASSQGLTREGSYEQYF
TGTGCCAGCAGCCAAGGACTAACCCGGGAGGGTTCCTACGAGCAGTACTTC
>TRBV9|-|TRBJ2-5|few
CASSVSGYQETQYF
TGTGCCAGCAGCGTCAGCGGATACCAAGAGACCCAGTACTTC
>TRBV6-1|-|TRBJ2-7|-
CASSEGVSYF
TGTGCCAGCAGTGAAGGTGTCTCGTACTTC
>TRBV6-6|TRBD1|TRBJ2-1|-
CASTPDREAYNEQFF
TGTGCCAGCACCCCGGACAGGGAGGCCTACAATGAGCAGTTCTTC
>TRBV4-3|TRBD2|TRBJ2-1|-
CASSQDPGGTSYYNEQFF
TGCGCCAGCAGCCAAGATCCCGGCGGGACTAGCTACTACAATGAGCAGTTCTTC
>TRBV4-2|-|TRBJ2-2|-
CASSQDLLSQARAALNTGELFF
TGTGCCAGCAGCCAAGATCTATTGTCCCAGGCGAGAGCAGCCCTCAACACCGGGGAGCTGTTTTTT
>TRBV4-2|-|TRBJ1-1|-
CASLAGTEAFF
TGTGCCAGCCTGGCGGGCACTGAAGCTTTCTTT
>TRBV5-4|TRBD2|TRBJ2-5|-
CASSLDGGVPQETQYF
TGTGCCAGCAGCTTGGATGGGGGGGTGCCTCAAGAGACCCAGTACTTC
>TRBV11-2|TRBD2|TRBJ2-5|-
CASSSPGGEGKETQYF
TGTGCCAGCAGCTCCCCTGGAGGGGAGGGGAAAGAGACCCAGTACTTC
>TRBV4-1|TRBD2|TRBJ2-3|-
CASSLSGRRGEDTQYF
TGCGCCAGCAGCCTTAGCGGGAGGCGCGGGGAAGATACGCAGTATTTT
>TRBV5-4|-|TRBJ2-5|few
CASSFTTRDQETQYF
TGTGCCAGCAGCTTTACAACGAGGGACCAAGAGACCCAGTACTTC
>TRBV6-4|TRBD2|TRBJ2-3|-
CASSDSASGGASDTQYF
TGTGCCAGCAGTGACTCGGCTAGCGGGGGGGCCTCGGATACGCAGTATTTT
>TRBV7-3|TRBD1|TRBJ2-3|-
CASSRTGDTDTQYF
TGTGCCAGCAGCCGGACAGGGGACACAGATACGCAGTATTTT
>TRBV30|TRBD1|TRBJ2-1|many
CAWTNDRGHYFF
TGTGCCTGGACTAACGACAGGGGGCACTACTTCTTC
>TRBV7-3|-|TRBJ1-1|-
CASSSWGTEAFF
TGTGCCAGCAGCTCCTGGGGGACTGAAGCTTTCTTT
>TRBV2|-|TRBJ2-2|-
CASRVGTGNTGELFF
TGTGCCAGCAGGGTTGGGACGGGGAACACCGGGGAGCTGTTTTTT
>TRBV9|-|TRBJ1-1|few
CASSVTPLGGNTEAFF
TGTGCCAGCAGCGTAACCCCCCTTGGAGGGAACACTGAAGCTTTCTTT
>TRBV19|-|TRBJ2-1|few
CASSTSHSVDNEQFF
TGTGCCAGTAGTACATCGCATTCGGTAGACAATGAGCAGTTCTTC
>TRBV7-2|TRBD2|TRBJ2-5|-
CASSLVVLLAGGEETQYF
TGTGCCAGCAGCTTAGTAGTCCTACTAGCGGGAGGCGAGGAGACCCAGTACTTC
>TRBV13|-|TRBJ2-1|few
CASGGSSYNEQFF
TGTGCCAGCGGGGGGAGCTCCTACAATGAGCAGTTCTTC
>TRBV13|-|TRBJ1-1|few
CASSFWTSNTEAFF
TGTGCCAGCAGCTTTTGGACAAGCAACACTGAAGCTTTCTTT
>TRBV4-3|-|TRBJ1-1|-
CASSQDWRGAFF
TGCGCCAGCAGCCAAGATTGGAGGGGAGCTTTCTTT
>TRBV11-1|-|TRBJ2-5|-
CASTNGDGKETQYF
TGTGCCAGCACCAACGGGGATGGGAAAGAGACCCAGTACTTC
>TRBV6-5|TRBD1|TRBJ2-7|many
CASSSRDRVHEQYF
TGTGCCAGCAGTTCCAGGGACAGGGTCCACGAGCAGTACTTC
>TRBV7-3|-|TRBJ1-1|-
CASSPNRDLNTEAFF
TGTGCCAGCAGCCCGAACCGGGACCTGAACACTGAAGCTTTCTTT
>TRBV6-4|-|TRBJ1-1|-
CASSVWVNTEAFF
TGTGCCAGCAGTGTCTGGGTGAACACTGAAGCTTTCTTT
>TRBV28|-|TRBJ2-7|-
CASSSLVAHEQYF
TGTGCCAGCAGCAGTTTAGTGGCTCACGAGCAGTACTTC
>TRBV11-2|-|TRBJ2-7|-
CASSLRDSTYEQYF
TGTGCCAGCAGCTTAAGGGACTCTACCTACGAGCAGTACTTC